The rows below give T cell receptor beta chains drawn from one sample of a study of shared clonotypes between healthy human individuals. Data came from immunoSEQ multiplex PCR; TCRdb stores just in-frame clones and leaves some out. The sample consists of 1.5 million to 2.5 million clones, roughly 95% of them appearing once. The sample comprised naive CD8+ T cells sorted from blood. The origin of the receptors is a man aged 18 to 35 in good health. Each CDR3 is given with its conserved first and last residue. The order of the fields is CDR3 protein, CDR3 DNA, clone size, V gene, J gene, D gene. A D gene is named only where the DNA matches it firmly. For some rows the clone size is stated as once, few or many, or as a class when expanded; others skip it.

CASSYSTGESSYEQYF	TGTGCCAGCAGTTACTCGACAGGGGAATCGTCCTACGAGCAGTACTTC	.	TRBV6-5	TRBJ2-7	TRBD1
CASSADREGYQETQYF	TGTGCCAGCAGTGCTGACAGGGAAGGGTACCAAGAGACCCAGTACTTC	.	TRBV6-1	TRBJ2-5	TRBD1
CASSESGSQPQHF	TGTGCCAGCAGTGAATCAGGGAGCCAGCCCCAGCATTTT	once	TRBV6-4	TRBJ1-5	.
CASRTGGETQYF	TGTGCCAGCAGGACAGGGGGAGAGACCCAGTACTTC	.	TRBV6-5	TRBJ2-5	TRBD1
CASSGTSGPSLYEQYF	TGTGCCAGCAGCGGGACTAGCGGGCCCTCTTTATACGAGCAGTACTTC	.	TRBV7-9	TRBJ2-7	TRBD2
CASSPGQGATNEKLFF	TGTGCCAGCTCCCCGGGACAGGGGGCTACTAATGAAAAACTGTTTTTT	.	TRBV18	TRBJ1-4	TRBD1
CAISEWEEAGEQYF	TGTGCCATCAGTGAGTGGGAAGAAGCAGGCGAGCAGTACTTC	.	TRBV10-3	TRBJ2-7	.
CASSPTARAYEQYF	TGCGCCAGCAGTCCTACGGCCAGGGCCTACGAGCAGTACTTC	.	TRBV4-1	TRBJ2-7	.
CASRGSYEQYF	TGTGCCAGCAGGGGGAGCTACGAGCAGTACTTC	.	TRBV6-5	TRBJ2-7	.
CASTARTDNYGYTF	TGTGCCAGCACTGCGAGGACGGATAACTATGGCTACACCTTC	.	TRBV7-9	TRBJ1-2	.
CASSLVLGPDTQYF	TGTGCCAGCAGCTTAGTTCTAGGGCCAGATACGCAGTATTTT	.	TRBV7-2	TRBJ2-3	.
CSVETSGSSAGELFF	TGCAGCGTTGAGACTAGCGGGAGCTCTGCCGGGGAGCTGTTTTTT	.	TRBV29-1	TRBJ2-2	TRBD2
CASSYGSEGVGELFF	TGTGCCAGCAGTTACGGGTCCGAGGGCGTCGGGGAGCTGTTTTTT	.	TRBV6-5	TRBJ2-2	.
CASSLIQGGEKLFF	TGCGCCAGCAGCTTGATCCAGGGAGGTGAAAAACTGTTTTTT	.	TRBV5-1	TRBJ1-4	.
CASSLGAGRDSPLHF	TGCGCCAGCAGCTTGGGGGCAGGGCGGGACTCACCCCTCCACTTT	.	TRBV5-1	TRBJ1-6	.
CASSDRDSYEQYF	TGCGCCAGCAGTGATAGGGACTCCTACGAGCAGTACTTC	.	TRBV10-1	TRBJ2-7	.
CATGTSGQNNEQFF	TGTGCCACCGGGACTAGCGGGCAAAACAATGAGCAGTTCTTC	.	TRBV10-3	TRBJ2-1	TRBD2
CASSGPTSGASTDTQYF	TGTGCCAGCAGCGGGCCGACTAGCGGGGCTAGCACAGATACGCAGTATTTT	.	TRBV9	TRBJ2-3	TRBD2
CASSSGTQPDEQYF	TGTGCCAGCAGCTCCGGGACCCAGCCTGACGAGCAGTACTTC	.	TRBV6-5	TRBJ2-7	.
CASSQDERGHEQYF	TGCGCCAGCAGCCAAGATGAAAGGGGCCACGAGCAGTACTTC	.	TRBV4-3	TRBJ2-7	.
CASSEYSGGANEQYF	TGTGCCAGCAGTGAATACAGCGGGGGGGCGAACGAGCAGTACTTC	.	TRBV25-1	TRBJ2-7	TRBD2
CASSLVSSYEQYF	TGTGCCAGCAGCTTAGTTTCCTCCTACGAGCAGTACTTC	.	TRBV7-9	TRBJ2-7	.
CASSLGIRGQDYTFGQYF	TGCGCCAGCAGCTTGGGCATTCGGGGACAGGATTATACGTTCGGGCAGTACTTC	.	TRBV5-1	TRBJ2-7	TRBD1
CAWAGATGGDTQYF	TGTGCCTGGGCGGGGGCCACAGGGGGAGATACGCAGTATTTT	.	TRBV30	TRBJ2-3	.
CASSLWGYSNQPQHF	TGTGCCAGCAGCTTGTGGGGGTATAGCAATCAGCCCCAGCATTTT	once	TRBV5-6	TRBJ1-5	.
CASSQVGGTSVSYEQYF	TGCGCCAGCAGCCAAGTGGGAGGGACTAGCGTCTCCTACGAGCAGTACTTC	.	TRBV4-1	TRBJ2-7	TRBD2
CASSDGTSSYNEQFF	TGTGCCAGCTCGGACGGGACAAGCTCCTACAATGAGCAGTTCTTC	.	TRBV18	TRBJ2-1	.
CASSQLTGTSGKDEQFF	TGCGCCAGCAGCCAACTGACCGGGACTAGCGGCAAAGATGAGCAGTTCTTC	.	TRBV4-1	TRBJ2-1	TRBD2
CASSSLAGGLVEQFF	TGTGCCAGCAGCTCGCTAGCGGGGGGGCTGGTTGAGCAGTTCTTC	.	TRBV7-2	TRBJ2-1	TRBD2
CASSKPGHFPYEQYF	TGTGCCAGCAGCAAACCAGGACATTTCCCCTACGAGCAGTACTTC	.	TRBV21-1	TRBJ2-7	.
CASSLERLESYEQYF	TGTGCCAGCAGCTTAGAAAGGCTAGAATCCTACGAGCAGTACTTC	.	TRBV11-2	TRBJ2-7	.
CASSSIQGDQPQHF	TGTGCCAGCAGCTCGATACAGGGTGATCAGCCCCAGCATTTT	.	TRBV28	TRBJ1-5	.
CASSFGHNQPQHF	TGTGCCAGCAGCTTTGGACACAATCAGCCCCAGCATTTT	.	TRBV7-9	TRBJ1-5	.
CASSQVAFGEDEQYF	TGCGCCAGCAGCCAAGTCGCCTTCGGGGAAGACGAGCAGTACTTC	.	TRBV4-1	TRBJ2-7	.
CASSSEPYTEAFF	TGTGCCAGCAGCTCAGAGCCCTACACTGAAGCTTTCTTT	.	TRBV7-8	TRBJ1-1	.
CASSLHTSGGLYEQYF	TGTGCCAGCAGTTTGCACACTAGCGGGGGGCTCTACGAGCAGTACTTC	.	TRBV27	TRBJ2-7	TRBD2
CASSLGGSTEAFF	TGTGCCAGCTCATTGGGAGGCAGTACTGAAGCTTTCTTT	.	TRBV9	TRBJ1-1	.
CASSQTGTGGGQPQHF	TGCGCCAGCAGCCAAACCGGGACAGGAGGGGGTCAGCCCCAGCATTTT	.	TRBV4-1	TRBJ1-5	TRBD1
CASSLGFGSPLHF	TGTGCCAGTAGTCTAGGCTTCGGATCACCCCTCCACTTT	.	TRBV19	TRBJ1-6	.